The clone carrying this TCR beta chain was seen ten or more times. The data are from a study of spatial heterogeneity in lung cancer. Germline CDR1 is SGHVS and CDR2 is FQNEAQ. V dropped 0 bases and J dropped 5 bases, with 11 bases sitting between them. This CDR3 region has 15 residues. TCRdb called the 5' RACE reads again in MiXCR, with one record for every CDR3 protein. The top ten hold 36% of the sample, which has about 19,000 distinct CDR3 sequences, roughly 10% seen once. The time point is: blood at routine non-recurrence follow-up after resection. This chain uses TRBV7-8 with TRBJ2-1, with D possibly matching TRBD2 (6 bases). Sequencing was performed on PBMCs, taken at follow-up. This clonotype was sampled from a female donor with early-stage non-small cell lung cancer. The CDR3 is CASSLAGTSHNEQFF. The CDR3 coding sequence is TGTGCCAGCAGCTTAGCAGGGACTTCCCACAATGAGCAGTTCTTC.